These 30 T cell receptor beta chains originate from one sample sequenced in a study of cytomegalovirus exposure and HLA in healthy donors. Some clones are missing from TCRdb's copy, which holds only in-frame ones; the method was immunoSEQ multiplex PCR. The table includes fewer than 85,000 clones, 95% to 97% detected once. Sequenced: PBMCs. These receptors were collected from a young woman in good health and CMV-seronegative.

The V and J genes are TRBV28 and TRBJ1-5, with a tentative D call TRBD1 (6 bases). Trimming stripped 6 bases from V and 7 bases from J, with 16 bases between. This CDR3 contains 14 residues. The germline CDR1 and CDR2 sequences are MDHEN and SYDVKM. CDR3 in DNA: TGTGCCAGCAGGCTCGGACAGCTGAGGCAGCCCCAGCATTTT. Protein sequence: CASRLGQLRQPQHF.

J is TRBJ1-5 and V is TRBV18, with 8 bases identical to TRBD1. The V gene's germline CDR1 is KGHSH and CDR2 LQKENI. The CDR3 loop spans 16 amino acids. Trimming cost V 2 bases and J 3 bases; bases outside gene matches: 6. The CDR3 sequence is CASSPAGGASNQPQHF. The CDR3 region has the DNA TGTGCCAGCTCACCAGCAGGGGGCGCGTCCAATCAGCCCCAGCATTTT.

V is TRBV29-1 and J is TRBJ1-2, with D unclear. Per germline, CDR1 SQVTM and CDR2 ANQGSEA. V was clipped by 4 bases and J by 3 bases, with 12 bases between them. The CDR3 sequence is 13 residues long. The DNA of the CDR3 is TGCAGCGTTGCTTCCAGGTACGACTATGGCTACACCTTC. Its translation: CSVASRYDYGYTF.

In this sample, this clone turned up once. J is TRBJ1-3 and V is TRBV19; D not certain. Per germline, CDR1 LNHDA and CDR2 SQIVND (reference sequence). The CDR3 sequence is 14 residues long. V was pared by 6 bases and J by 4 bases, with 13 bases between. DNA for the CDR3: TGTGCCAGTAGCCCTGCAGTGAACGGAAACACCATATATTTT. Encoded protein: CASSPAVNGNTIYF.

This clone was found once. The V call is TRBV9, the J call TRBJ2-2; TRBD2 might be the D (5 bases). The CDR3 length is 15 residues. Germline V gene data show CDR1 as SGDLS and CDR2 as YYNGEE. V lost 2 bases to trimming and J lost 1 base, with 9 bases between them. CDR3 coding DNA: TGTGCCAGCAGCGTCTCAGCGGTGAACACCGGGGAGCTGTTTTTT. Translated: CASSVSAVNTGELFF.

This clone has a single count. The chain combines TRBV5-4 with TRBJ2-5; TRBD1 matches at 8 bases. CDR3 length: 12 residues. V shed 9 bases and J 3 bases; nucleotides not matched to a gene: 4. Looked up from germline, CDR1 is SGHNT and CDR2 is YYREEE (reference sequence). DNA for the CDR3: TGTGCCACCGGACAGGGTAAAGAGACCCAGTACTTC. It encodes CATGQGKETQYF.

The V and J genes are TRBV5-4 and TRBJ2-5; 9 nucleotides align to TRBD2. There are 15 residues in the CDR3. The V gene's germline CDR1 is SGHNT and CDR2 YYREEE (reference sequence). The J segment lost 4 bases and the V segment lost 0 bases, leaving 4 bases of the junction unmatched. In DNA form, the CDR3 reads TGTGCCAGCAGCTTGGCGCGGGAGGGCCTAGAGACCCAGTACTTC. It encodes CASSLAREGLETQYF.

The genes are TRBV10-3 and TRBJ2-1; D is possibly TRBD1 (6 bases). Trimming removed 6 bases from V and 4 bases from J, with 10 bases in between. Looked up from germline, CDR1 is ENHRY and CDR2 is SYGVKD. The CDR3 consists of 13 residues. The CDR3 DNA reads TGTGCCATCAGCCCACAGGGATACAATGAGCAGTTCTTC. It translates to CAISPQGYNEQFF.

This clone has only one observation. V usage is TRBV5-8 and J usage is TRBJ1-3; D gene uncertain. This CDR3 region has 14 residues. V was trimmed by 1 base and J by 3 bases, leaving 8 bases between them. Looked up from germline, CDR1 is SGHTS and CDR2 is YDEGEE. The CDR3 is CASSLRGLGNTIYF. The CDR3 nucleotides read TGTGCCAGCAGCTTGCGAGGACTTGGAAACACCATATATTTT. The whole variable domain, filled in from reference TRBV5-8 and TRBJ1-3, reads EAGVTQSPTHLIKTRGQQATLRCSPISGHTSVYWYQQALGLGLQFLLWYDEGEERNRGNFPPRFSGRQFPNYSSELNVNALELEDSALYLCASSLRGLGNTIYFGEGSWLTVV.

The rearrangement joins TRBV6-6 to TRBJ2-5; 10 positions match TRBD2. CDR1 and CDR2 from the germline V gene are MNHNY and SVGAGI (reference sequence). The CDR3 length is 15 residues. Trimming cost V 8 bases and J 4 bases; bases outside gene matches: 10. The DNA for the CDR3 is TGTGCCAGCCGTATAGCGGGAGGTGGGGGAGAGACCCAGTACTTC. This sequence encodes CASRIAGGGGETQYF.

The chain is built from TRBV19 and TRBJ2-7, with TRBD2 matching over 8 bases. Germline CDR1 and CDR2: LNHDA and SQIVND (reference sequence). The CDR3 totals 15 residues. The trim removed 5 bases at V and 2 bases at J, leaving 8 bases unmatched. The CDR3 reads CASSLQRERTYEQYF. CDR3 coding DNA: TGTGCCAGTAGTTTGCAGCGGGAGCGGACCTACGAGCAGTACTTC.

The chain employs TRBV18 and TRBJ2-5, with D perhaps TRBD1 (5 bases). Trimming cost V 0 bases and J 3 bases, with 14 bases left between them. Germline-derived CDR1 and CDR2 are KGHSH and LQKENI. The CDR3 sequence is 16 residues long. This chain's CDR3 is CASSPPNGQGKETQYF. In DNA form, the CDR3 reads TGTGCCAGCTCACCACCGAATGGGCAGGGAAAAGAGACCCAGTACTTC.

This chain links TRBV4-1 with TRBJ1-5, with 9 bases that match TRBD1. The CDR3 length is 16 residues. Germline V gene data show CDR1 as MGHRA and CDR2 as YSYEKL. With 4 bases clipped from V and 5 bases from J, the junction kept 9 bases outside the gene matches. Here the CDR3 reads CASSLGARTGDQPQHF. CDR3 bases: TGCGCCAGCAGCCTAGGGGCCCGGACAGGGGATCAGCCCCAGCATTTT.

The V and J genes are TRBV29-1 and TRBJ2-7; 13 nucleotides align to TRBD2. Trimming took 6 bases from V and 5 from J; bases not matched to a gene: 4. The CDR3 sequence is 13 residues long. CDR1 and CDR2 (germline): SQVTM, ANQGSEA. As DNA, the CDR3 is TGCAGCGTCACTAGCGGGAGGGTAGACGAGCAGTACTTC. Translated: CSVTSGRVDEQYF.

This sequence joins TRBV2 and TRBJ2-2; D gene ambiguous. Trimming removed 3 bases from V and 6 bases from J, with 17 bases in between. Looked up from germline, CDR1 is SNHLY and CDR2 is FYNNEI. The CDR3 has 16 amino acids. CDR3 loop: CASSDPISLIPGELFF. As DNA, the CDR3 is TGTGCCAGCAGTGACCCGATTTCGCTAATTCCCGGGGAGCTGTTTTTT.

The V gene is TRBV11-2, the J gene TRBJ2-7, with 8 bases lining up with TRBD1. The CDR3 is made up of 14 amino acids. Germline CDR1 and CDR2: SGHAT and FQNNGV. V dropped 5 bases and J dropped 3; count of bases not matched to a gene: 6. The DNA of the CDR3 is TGTGCCAGCAGCCCCGGGACAGGTAACTACGAGCAGTACTTC. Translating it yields CASSPGTGNYEQYF.

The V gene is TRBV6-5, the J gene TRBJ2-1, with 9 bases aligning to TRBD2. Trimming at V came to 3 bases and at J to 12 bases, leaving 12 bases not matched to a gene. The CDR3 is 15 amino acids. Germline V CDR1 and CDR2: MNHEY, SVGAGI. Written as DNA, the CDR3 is TGTGCCAGCAGTTATGTAGCGGGAGCCGCCTTTGGGCAGTTCTTC. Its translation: CASSYVAGAAFGQFF.

DNA of the CDR3: TGTGCCAGCAGCAACAGGGAGGGTACAGATACGCAGTATTTT. It yields the protein CASSNREGTDTQYF. The V call is TRBV11-1, the J call TRBJ2-3; TRBD2 is a possible D gene (7 bases). There are 14 residues in the CDR3. CDR1 SGHAT and CDR2 FQDESV come from the germline V gene (reference sequence). Trimming removed 5 bases from V and 3 bases from J, with 12 bases in between.

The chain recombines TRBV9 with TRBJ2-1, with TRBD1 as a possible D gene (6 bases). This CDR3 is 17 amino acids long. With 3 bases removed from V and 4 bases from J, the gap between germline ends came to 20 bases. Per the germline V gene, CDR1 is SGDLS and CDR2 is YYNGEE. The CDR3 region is CASSGMHSGTSYNEQFF. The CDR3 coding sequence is TGTGCCAGCAGCGGGATGCATTCCGGGACAAGTTACAATGAGCAGTTCTTC.

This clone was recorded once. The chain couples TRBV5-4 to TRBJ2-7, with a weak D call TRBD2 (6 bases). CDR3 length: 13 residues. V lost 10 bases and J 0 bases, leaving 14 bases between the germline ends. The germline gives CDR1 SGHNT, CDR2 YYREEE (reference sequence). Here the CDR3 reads CAARDSLSYEQYF. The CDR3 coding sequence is TGTGCCGCCCGGGACTCCCTCTCCTACGAGCAGTACTTC. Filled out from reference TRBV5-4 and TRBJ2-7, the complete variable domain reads ETGVTQSPTHLIKTRGQQVTLRCSSQSGHNTVSWYQQALGQGPQFIFQYYREEENGRGNFPPRFSGLQFPNYSSELNVNALELDDSALYLCAARDSLSYEQYFGPGTRLTVT.

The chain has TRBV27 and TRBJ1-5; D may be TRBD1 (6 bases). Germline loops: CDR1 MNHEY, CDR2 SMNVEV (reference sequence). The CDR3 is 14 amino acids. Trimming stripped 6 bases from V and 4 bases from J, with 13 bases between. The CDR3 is CASRPGTPNQPQHF. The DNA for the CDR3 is TGTGCCAGCAGGCCCGGGACACCAAATCAGCCCCAGCATTTT.

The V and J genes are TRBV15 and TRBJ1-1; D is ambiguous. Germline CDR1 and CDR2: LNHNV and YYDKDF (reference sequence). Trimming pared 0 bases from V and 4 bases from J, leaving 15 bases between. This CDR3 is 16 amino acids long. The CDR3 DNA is TGTGCCACCAGCAGAGACTTGGGCTACTGGCCCACTGAAGCTTTCTTT. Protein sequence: CATSRDLGYWPTEAFF.

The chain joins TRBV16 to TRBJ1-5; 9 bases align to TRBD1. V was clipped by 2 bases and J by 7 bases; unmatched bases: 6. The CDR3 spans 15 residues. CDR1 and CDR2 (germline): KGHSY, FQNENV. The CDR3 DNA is TGTGCCAGCAGCCAACTAGGACAGGGGAACCAGCCCCAGCATTTT. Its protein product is CASSQLGQGNQPQHF. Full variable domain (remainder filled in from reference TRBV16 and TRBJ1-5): GEEVAQTPKHLVRGEGQKAKLYCAPIKGHSYVFWYQQVLKNEFKFLISFQNENVFDETGMPKERFSAKCLPNSPCSLEIQATKLEDSAVYFCASSQLGQGNQPQHFGDGTRLSIL.

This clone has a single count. CDR3 loop: CASSWGLAGYNEQFF. For the CDR3, the DNA is TGTGCCAGCAGCTGGGGACTAGCGGGGTACAATGAGCAGTTCTTC. The chain recombines TRBV5-4 with TRBJ2-1, with 13 bases fitting TRBD2. Germline CDR1 reads SGHNT; CDR2 reads YYREEE (reference sequence). This CDR3 has 15 amino acids. V trimming: 3 bases; J trimming: 4 bases; junction bases outside the gene matches: 1.

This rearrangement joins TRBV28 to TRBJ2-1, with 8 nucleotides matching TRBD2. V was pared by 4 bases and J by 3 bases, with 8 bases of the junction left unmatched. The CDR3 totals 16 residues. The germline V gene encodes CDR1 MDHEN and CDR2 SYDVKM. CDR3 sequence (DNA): TGTGCCAGCAGTTCCCAGTGGCGGGAGGTCTACAATGAGCAGTTCTTC. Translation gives CASSSQWREVYNEQFF. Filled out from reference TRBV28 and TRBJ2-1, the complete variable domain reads DVKVTQSSRYLVKRTGEKVFLECVQDMDHENMFWYRQDPGLGLRLIYFSYDVKMKEKGDIPEGYSVSREKKERFSLILESASTNQTSMYLCASSSQWREVYNEQFFGPGTRLTVL.

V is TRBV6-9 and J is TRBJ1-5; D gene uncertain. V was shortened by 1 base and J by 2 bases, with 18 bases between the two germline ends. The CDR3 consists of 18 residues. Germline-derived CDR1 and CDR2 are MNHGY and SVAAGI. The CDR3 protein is CASSYFPCGHKGNQPQHF. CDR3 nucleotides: TGTGCCAGCAGTTATTTTCCATGCGGGCATAAGGGCAATCAGCCCCAGCATTTT.

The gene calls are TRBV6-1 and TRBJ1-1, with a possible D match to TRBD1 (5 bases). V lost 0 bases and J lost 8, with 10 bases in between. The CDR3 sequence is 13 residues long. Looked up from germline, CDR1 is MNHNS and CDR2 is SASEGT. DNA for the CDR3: TGTGCCAGCAGTGAAGCTAGACAGAGAGAAGCTTTCTTT. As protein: CASSEARQREAFF.

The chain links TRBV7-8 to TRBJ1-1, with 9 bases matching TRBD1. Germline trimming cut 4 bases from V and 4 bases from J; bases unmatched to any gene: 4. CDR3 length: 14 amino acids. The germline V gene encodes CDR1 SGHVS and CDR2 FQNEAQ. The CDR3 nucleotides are TGTGCCAGCAGCTCTCGACAGGGGGGCACTGAAGCTTTCTTT. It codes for CASSSRQGGTEAFF. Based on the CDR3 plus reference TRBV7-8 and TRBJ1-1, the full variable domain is GAGVSQSPRYKVAKRGQDVALRCDPISGHVSLFWYQQALGQGPEFLTYFQNEAQLDKSGLPSDRFFAERPEGSVSTLKIQRTQQEDSAVYLCASSSRQGGTEAFFGQGTRLTVV.

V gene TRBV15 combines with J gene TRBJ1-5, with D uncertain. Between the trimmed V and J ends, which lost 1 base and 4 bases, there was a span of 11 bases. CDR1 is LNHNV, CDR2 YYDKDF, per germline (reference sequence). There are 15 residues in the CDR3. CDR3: CATSRVRDTNQPQHF. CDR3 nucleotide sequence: TGTGCCACCAGCAGAGTGCGAGATACGAATCAGCCCCAGCATTTT.

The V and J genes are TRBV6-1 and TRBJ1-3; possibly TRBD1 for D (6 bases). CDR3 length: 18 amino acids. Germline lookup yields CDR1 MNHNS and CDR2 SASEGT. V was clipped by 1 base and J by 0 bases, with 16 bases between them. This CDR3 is CASSEEAGGAHSGNTIYF. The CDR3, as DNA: TGTGCCAGCAGTGAAGAGGCTGGGGGGGCCCACTCTGGAAACACCATATATTTT.